Described below is a single T cell receptor beta chain sequence and its context. This clonotype was seen more than once but under ten times. Its antigen is currently not known. No qualities accompany the bases; no much larger clone lies one base away. The cysteine opens and the phenylalanine closes a CDR3 of 15 amino acids. Left in the record is the CDR3 DNA by itself, 45 bases read in frame from the first base. V is cut by 8 bases and J by 1 base, and the space between the germline ends is 17 bases. TCR cDNA was synthesized by 5'RACE template switching, through which a universal primer site and unique molecular identifiers were introduced. Priming for cDNA synthesis came from both the TCR alpha and TCR beta constant segments. Library amplification used two PCR steps, and the second PCR step added sample barcodes and sequencing adapters. Sequencing of libraries was performed on Illumina HiSeq 2500 (2x100 bp) or NovaSeq (2x150 bp). The source study handled its data this way. MIGEC handled demultiplexing of reads and collapsing into UMI consensus sequences, while MiXCR performed V(D)J alignment. Vaccine-responding clonotypes were identified with edgeR using replicate PBMC samples, with FDR below 0.01 and a log2 fold change above 5 up to day 15 being required. Bulk clonotypes were assigned CD4 or CD8 identity according to which sequenced CD4 or CD8 repertoire held them at higher abundance. The public reads were reprocessed in TCRdb via fastp at Q25 and MiXCR, keeping in-frame beta chains. CDR3 protein duplicates are merged, each entry listing the most common genes and DNA. For this entry, the V and J calls and clone size follow TCRdb and not the study's own pipeline. Within this sample are 550,000 to 750,000 distinct CDR3 sequences, with about 14% of them counted one time only. The ten largest clones add up to over 12% of the sample.

What this sample's treatment or condition label stands for: live attenuated yellow fever vaccine strain. At each blood-draw timepoint, two biological replicates of bulk PBMCs were collected. A standard Ficoll-Paque protocol was used to isolate PBMCs from peripheral blood. RNA was extracted with TriZol from bulk PBMCs, CD4 and CD8 fractions, and dextramer-positive and dextramer-negative fractions. The source of the sample is a study of T cells after yellow fever vaccination (dated by TCRdb to the late 2010s). About the full investigation: The SMART-Seq v4 Ultra Low Input RNA kit was used to prepare libraries from fractions with low cell numbers. To track T-cell clones before and after primary and booster YFV17D yellow fever vaccination, bulk TCR alpha and beta repertoires were sequenced longitudinally. Two healthy male donors made up the cohort, one aged 18 to 30 years and the other aged 30 to 40 years. Bulk PBMC replicates and cell subsets were isolated from blood drawn at multiple timepoints before and after both primary and secondary immunization.

Study-wide findings and limitations: After the booster, most of the clones that had expanded following primary vaccination were detected again (just under 97% of CD4 and 85% to 90% of CD8), which suggests that memory was broadly maintained. Compared with the primary T-cell response, the secondary T-cell response was faster but weaker, reaching its peak on day 5 rather than on day 15. Because only two donors were included in the study, the extent to which the findings can be generalized is limited. A small fraction of clonotypes appeared in both the CD4 and CD8 compartments, likely as a result of convergent recombination. Computational filtering was needed because FACS-sorted repertoires could contain abundant contaminating clonotypes from the bulk population.

The TCR was taken from a man under 40 who received the YFV17D yellow fever vaccine. The sequenced sample was PBMCs, obtained on the day of the yellow fever booster vaccination. Recombination connected TRBV12-3 or TRBV12-4 to TRBJ1-1; no D gene is confidently identified. The DNA is TGTGCCAGCGGCTTACTGACAACGGGGAACACTGAAGCTTTCTTT. This encodes CASGLLTTGNTEAFF.